A selection of T cell receptor beta chains follows, all from one sample in a study of blood T cell repertoires in COVID-19. Data came from immunoSEQ multiplex PCR; TCRdb stores just in-frame clones and leaves some out. The table records about 150,000 clones, around 80% of them present only once. Sequenced sample: peripheral blood. These receptors came from a man aged 55-75 years with acute or convalescent COVID-19. The CDR3 runs from the conserved cysteine through the conserved F or W. A D gene is named only where the DNA matches it firmly. Some rows have no size entry. The others give once, few or many, or a class for an expanded clone.

clone size,D gene,V gene,J gene,CDR3 protein,CDR3 DNA
NA,NA,TRBV5-1,TRBJ2-7,CASSFNQGSLYEQYF,TGCGCCAGCAGCTTCAATCAGGGTTCTCTCTACGAGCAGTACTTC
once,NA,TRBV25-1,TRBJ2-2,CASSELGAGELFF,TGTGCCAGCAGTGAACTCGGTGCCGGGGAGCTGTTTTTT
NA,TRBD1,TRBV7-6,TRBJ2-1,CASSLAGGRNEQFF,TGTGCCAGCAGCTTAGCAGGGGGCCGCAATGAGCAGTTCTTC
once,TRBD1,TRBV9,TRBJ2-7,CASSVGGTGAYEQYF,TGTGCCAGCAGCGTAGGAGGGACAGGGGCCTACGAGCAGTACTTC
NA,NA,TRBV24-1,TRBJ2-1,CATSDPLGSTYNEQFF,TGTGCCACCAGTGATCCCCTCGGGAGCACCTACAATGAGCAGTTCTTC
NA,NA,TRBV5-1,TRBJ1-6,CASSPWYGGRSPLHF,TGCGCCAGCAGCCCTTGGTACGGGGGGCGATCACCCCTCCACTTT
NA,NA,TRBV7-2,TRBJ1-1,CASSLATGTEAFF,TGTGCCAGCAGCTTAGCGACGGGCACTGAAGCTTTCTTT
NA,TRBD1,TRBV9,TRBJ2-2,CASSAGTAFNTGELFF,TGTGCCAGCAGCGCCGGGACAGCCTTCAACACCGGGGAGCTGTTTTTT
NA,TRBD1,TRBV28,TRBJ1-2,CASSLRDRGSYGYTF,TGTGCCAGCAGTTTAAGAGACAGGGGTTCCTATGGCTACACCTTC
NA,NA,TRBV9,TRBJ1-1,CASSPGRGAHTEAFF,TGTGCCAGCAGCCCGGGCCGCGGGGCTCACACTGAAGCTTTCTTT
NA,TRBD1,TRBV6-4,TRBJ1-6,CASSLSPPGQGNSPLHF,TGTGCCAGCAGCCTATCCCCGCCGGGACAGGGGAATTCACCCCTCCACTTT
NA,TRBD2,TRBV19,TRBJ2-3,CASSIVLAGSSTDTQYF,TGTGCCAGTAGTATAGTACTAGCGGGGAGTAGCACAGATACGCAGTATTTT
few,TRBD1,TRBV9,TRBJ1-2,CASSPRQGVRDGYTF,TGTGCCAGCAGCCCACGACAGGGGGTTAGGGATGGCTACACCTTC
NA,TRBD1,TRBV9,TRBJ2-2,CASSGRQGWGELFF,TGTGCCAGCAGCGGCCGACAGGGGTGGGGGGAGCTGTTTTTT
NA,NA,TRBV19,TRBJ1-1,CASSEAGGGTEAFF,TGTGCCAGTAGTGAAGCGGGAGGTGGCACTGAAGCTTTCTTT
NA,NA,TRBV4-3,TRBJ2-2,CASSQGERTGELFF,TGCGCCAGCAGCCAAGGGGAGAGGACCGGGGAGCTGTTTTTT
NA,NA,TRBV11-2,TRBJ2-2,CASSSLVWAGGAGELFF,TGTGCCAGCAGCTCCCTGGTATGGGCAGGAGGCGCCGGGGAGCTGTTTTTT
NA,NA,TRBV6-2/TRBV6-3,TRBJ2-7,CASTPYRSVGSYEQYF,TGTGCCAGCACCCCATACCGAAGCGTTGGGTCCTACGAGCAGTACTTC
NA,NA,TRBV29-1,TRBJ1-4,CSVATANEKLFF,TGCAGCGTTGCTACGGCTAATGAAAAACTGTTTTTT
few,NA,TRBV7-9,TRBJ1-6,CASSLEGPLHF,TGTGCCAGCAGCTTAGAGGGGCCCCTCCACTTT
NA,TRBD2,TRBV2,TRBJ2-2,CASSDIGTSGRRGELFF,TGTGCCAGCAGTGACATAGGGACTAGCGGGAGGAGGGGGGAGCTGTTTTTT
NA,NA,TRBV18,TRBJ2-1,CASSPPGGSYNEQFF,TGTGCCAGCTCACCACCAGGCGGTTCCTACAATGAGCAGTTCTTC
NA,NA,TRBV4-2,TRBJ2-7,CASCRERGAAYEQYF,TGTGCCAGCTGTCGGGAACGGGGGGCCGCATACGAGCAGTACTTC
NA,TRBD2,TRBV7-2,TRBJ2-5,CASSLGSGGVLGETQYF,TGTGCCAGCAGCTTAGGGAGCGGGGGGGTTCTGGGAGAGACCCAGTACTTC
NA,NA,TRBV5-1,TRBJ1-2,CASSLGSQVRDYGYTF,TGCGCCAGCAGCTTGGGATCCCAGGTCCGAGACTATGGCTACACCTTC
NA,TRBD1,TRBV6-2/TRBV6-3,TRBJ2-5,CASSPTPLTGTGSEETQYF,TGTGCCAGCAGTCCCACCCCTCTAACCGGGACAGGAAGTGAAGAGACCCAGTACTTC
NA,NA,TRBV5-1,TRBJ2-1,CASSLLSSYNEQFF,TGCGCCAGCAGCTTACTGAGCTCCTACAATGAGCAGTTCTTC